This TCR beta chain was sequenced for a study of naive and memory T cell subsets. The table lists this clonotype with a few counts. Its antigen is unidentified. Two oligonucleotides, mixed equimolar, formed the beta constant-region primer covering TRBC1 and TRBC2. The ligated cDNA underwent four PCR rounds using SP2 and nested alpha and beta constant-region primers. A 12-nucleotide UMI and the SP2 primer were added to the cDNA 3' end by oligonucleotide ligation. TCRdb redid the calling of the UMI-ligation and nested PCR reads with MiXCR, one entry per CDR3 protein. The sample includes about 82,000 distinct CDR3 sequences, over 8.5% seen only once; the top ten take over 0.95%. Study-wide findings and caveats: In naive cells, over 85% of TCR sequences were seen only once. RNA-based TCR counts may shift with T cell activation and differentiation. A few larger clonotypes appeared in naive repertoires, especially CD8, possibly memory cells re-expressing CD45RA.

V gave up 3 bases and J gave up 0 bases, with 18 bases separating them. The CDR3 has 18 residues. Germline V gene lookup returns CDR1 MDHEN and CDR2 SYDVKM. The sequencing input was naive CD8+ T cells from blood. This clonotype was obtained from a human donor in good health. The chain has TRBV28 and TRBJ1-5, with D unresolved. The CDR3 DNA reads as TGTGCCAGCAGTTTCCCCCGATCGGGGAAGCATAGCAATCAGCCCCAGCATTTT. Translation gives CASSFPRSGKHSNQPQHF.